These T cell receptor beta chains were read from a single sample in a study of cytomegalovirus exposure and HLA in healthy donors. The assay was immunoSEQ multiplex PCR, and TCRdb's table has in-frame clones only and misses some. Here the sample spans approximately 160,000 clones, about 81% being singletons. The sequenced sample was PBMCs. All receptors come from a woman under 30 in good health and CMV-seronegative. Both conserved end residues are part of each CDR3. The order of the fields is D gene, clone size, J gene, V gene, CDR3 protein, CDR3 DNA. The D gene is left open where the match is weak. Some rows mark clone size as missing; the rest say once, few, many or name a class of expanded clone.

d_call: TRBD1; clone_size: NA; j_call: TRBJ2-7; v_call: TRBV19; cdr3_aa: CASSSSDRAPHYEQYF; cdr3_nt: TGTGCCAGTAGTTCTTCGGACAGGGCCCCCCACTACGAGCAGTACTTC
d_call: TRBD1; clone_size: NA; j_call: TRBJ1-1; v_call: TRBV2; cdr3_aa: CASSETGANTEAFF; cdr3_nt: TGTGCCAGCAGTGAGACAGGGGCAAACACTGAAGCTTTCTTT
d_call: TRBD1; clone_size: once; j_call: TRBJ1-1; v_call: TRBV4-1; cdr3_aa: CASSPQGDTEAFF; cdr3_nt: TGCGCCAGCAGCCCACAGGGGGACACTGAAGCTTTCTTT
d_call: NA; clone_size: NA; j_call: TRBJ1-5; v_call: TRBV5-6; cdr3_aa: CASSSRWDTSNQPQHF; cdr3_nt: TGTGCCAGCAGCTCGAGATGGGACACCAGCAATCAGCCCCAGCATTTT
d_call: NA; clone_size: NA; j_call: TRBJ1-5; v_call: TRBV7-9; cdr3_aa: CASSPLSSNQPQHF; cdr3_nt: TGTGCCAGCAGCCCCCTTTCTTCCAATCAGCCCCAGCATTTT
d_call: TRBD1; clone_size: NA; j_call: TRBJ1-1; v_call: TRBV6-1; cdr3_aa: CASSETGVNTEAFF; cdr3_nt: TGTGCCAGCAGTGAAACAGGGGTGAACACTGAAGCTTTCTTT
d_call: TRBD1; clone_size: NA; j_call: TRBJ2-1; v_call: TRBV5-1; cdr3_aa: CASRPDRDNEQFF; cdr3_nt: TGCGCCAGCAGACCGGACAGGGACAATGAGCAGTTCTTC
d_call: TRBD1; clone_size: NA; j_call: TRBJ2-3; v_call: TRBV10-2; cdr3_aa: CASSLRDRGFWTDTQYF; cdr3_nt: TGCGCCAGCAGTTTAAGGGACAGGGGATTTTGGACAGATACGCAGTATTTT
d_call: TRBD1; clone_size: NA; j_call: TRBJ2-7; v_call: TRBV7-9; cdr3_aa: CASSFGQGYEQYF; cdr3_nt: TGTGCCAGCAGCTTCGGACAGGGCTACGAGCAGTACTTC
d_call: TRBD2; clone_size: NA; j_call: TRBJ2-3; v_call: TRBV5-1; cdr3_aa: CASSLALAGGDTSTDTQYF; cdr3_nt: TGCGCCAGCAGCTTGGCCCTAGCGGGGGGCGACACTAGCACAGATACGCAGTATTTT
d_call: TRBD1; clone_size: NA; j_call: TRBJ2-2; v_call: TRBV11-3; cdr3_aa: CASSPGQGAAGELFF; cdr3_nt: TGTGCCAGCAGCCCAGGACAGGGGGCAGCCGGGGAGCTGTTTTTT
d_call: NA; clone_size: NA; j_call: TRBJ2-5; v_call: TRBV19; cdr3_aa: CASRAVGGAQRETQYF; cdr3_nt: TGTGCCAGTAGAGCGGTTGGGGGGGCCCAGAGAGAGACCCAGTACTTC
d_call: NA; clone_size: few; j_call: TRBJ2-2; v_call: TRBV10-2; cdr3_aa: CASSDPQDYTGELFF; cdr3_nt: TGCGCCAGCAGTGATCCCCAGGACTACACCGGGGAGCTGTTTTTT
d_call: TRBD2; clone_size: NA; j_call: TRBJ2-3; v_call: TRBV4-2; cdr3_aa: CASSQDLLGRVGTDTQYF; cdr3_nt: TGTGCCAGCAGCCAAGATCTTCTCGGGAGGGTGGGTACAGATACGCAGTATTTT
d_call: NA; clone_size: NA; j_call: TRBJ1-2; v_call: TRBV28; cdr3_aa: CASSLFQGSYGYTF; cdr3_nt: TGTGCCAGCAGTTTATTTCAGGGGAGCTATGGCTACACCTTC
d_call: NA; clone_size: few; j_call: TRBJ1-6; v_call: TRBV28; cdr3_aa: CAWKGNPTSPLHF; cdr3_nt: TGTGCCTGGAAGGGGAATCCGACTTCACCCCTCCACTTT
d_call: NA; clone_size: NA; j_call: TRBJ2-2; v_call: TRBV19; cdr3_aa: CASSMSHTGELFF; cdr3_nt: TGTGCCAGTAGTATGTCTCACACCGGGGAGCTGTTTTTT
d_call: NA; clone_size: NA; j_call: TRBJ2-1; v_call: TRBV18; cdr3_aa: CASSPQDLLSYNEQFF; cdr3_nt: TGTGCCAGCTCACCCCAGGATCTCCTCTCCTACAATGAGCAGTTCTTC
d_call: TRBD1; clone_size: NA; j_call: TRBJ2-2; v_call: TRBV6-4; cdr3_aa: CASSRQGWGTGELFF; cdr3_nt: TGTGCCAGCAGCCGACAGGGCTGGGGCACCGGGGAGCTGTTTTTT
d_call: NA; clone_size: NA; j_call: TRBJ1-2; v_call: TRBV25-1; cdr3_aa: CASSEGSGYGYTF; cdr3_nt: TGTGCCAGCAGTGAAGGAAGCGGCTATGGCTACACCTTC
d_call: NA; clone_size: NA; j_call: TRBJ2-3; v_call: TRBV7-9; cdr3_aa: CASSFRVEADTQYF; cdr3_nt: TGTGCCAGCAGCTTTCGGGTGGAAGCAGATACGCAGTATTTT
d_call: NA; clone_size: once; j_call: TRBJ1-1; v_call: TRBV18; cdr3_aa: CASSLGDGGNTEAFF; cdr3_nt: TGTGCCAGCTCACTCGGAGACGGGGGGAACACTGAAGCTTTCTTT